A selection of T cell receptor beta chains follows, all from one sample in a study of cytomegalovirus exposure and HLA in healthy donors. The data were produced by immunoSEQ multiplex PCR, yet TCRdb's version contains in-frame clones alone and is incomplete. The sample contains roughly 90,000 clones, 70% to 90% of which appear only once. The source material was PBMCs. The receptors were gathered from a young man in good health and CMV-seronegative. Each CDR3 is given with its conserved first and last residue. D genes are given only for firm matches. Only some rows state a clone size, as once, few, many or a class for expanded clones.

TRBV5-1,TRBJ2-5,few,15,TRBD2,CASSLLSGGEETQYF,TGCGCCAGCAGCCTACTTTCGGGGGGAGAGGAGACCCAGTACTTC
TRBV28,TRBJ1-6,few,19,TRBD1,CASNDQGASPPNYNSPLHF,TGTGCCAGCAACGATCAGGGGGCTTCACCTCCCAACTATAATTCACCCCTCCACTTT
TRBV28,TRBJ1-1,NA,14,TRBD1,CASATGGAGTEAFF,TGTGCCAGCGCAACAGGGGGCGCGGGTACTGAAGCTTTCTTT
TRBV19,TRBJ2-1,NA,14,NA,CASSFTISYNEQFF,TGTGCCAGTAGTTTTACTATCTCCTACAATGAGCAGTTCTTC
TRBV9,TRBJ2-4,once,18,TRBD2,CASSATSWGGIAKNIQYF,TGTGCCAGCAGCGCCACCTCGTGGGGGGGGATAGCCAAAAACATTCAGTACTTC
TRBV29-1,TRBJ2-1,NA,13,NA,CSVEVGSAVPPFF,TGCAGCGTTGAAGTCGGGAGCGCAGTACCCCCGTTCTTC
TRBV7-2,TRBJ1-2,NA,15,NA,CASSLAVRTNYGYTF,TGTGCCAGCAGCTTAGCGGTCAGAACTAACTATGGCTACACCTTC
TRBV7-9,TRBJ2-2,NA,17,TRBD1,CSSSAKDRAIGTGELFF,TGTTCCAGCAGTGCGAAGGACAGGGCAATCGGCACCGGGGAGCTGTTTTTT
TRBV10-2,TRBJ2-7,once,16,TRBD2,CASSAPTREGSYEQYF,TGCGCCAGCAGTGCCCCTACGCGGGAGGGTTCCTACGAACAGTACTTC
TRBV9,TRBJ2-5,few,14,NA,CASSVVAVGETQYF,TGTGCCAGCAGCGTAGTAGCCGTTGGAGAGACCCAGTACTTC
TRBV6-5,TRBJ2-1,NA,15,NA,CASSYTSGDYNEQFF,TGTGCCAGCAGTTACACCAGCGGAGACTACAATGAGCAGTTCTTC
TRBV15,TRBJ1-5,NA,15,NA,CATSRARLSNQPQHF,TGTGCCACCAGCAGAGCCAGACTTAGCAATCAGCCCCAGCATTTT
TRBV28,TRBJ2-7,NA,15,NA,CAGRMKLVPSYEQYF,TGTGCCGGCAGGATGAAACTGGTCCCCTCCTACGAGCAGTACTTC
TRBV11-1,TRBJ1-6,NA,13,NA,CASSLLEESPLHF,TGTGCCAGCAGCTTACTCGAGGAATCACCCCTCCACTTT
TRBV29-1,TRBJ1-2,NA,14,TRBD1,CSVDEGQGGYGYTF,TGCAGCGTTGACGAAGGACAGGGAGGGTATGGCTACACCTTC
TRBV2,TRBJ2-1,NA,15,TRBD2,CASSGTSGRFDEQFF,TGTGCCAGCAGTGGGACTAGCGGGAGGTTCGATGAGCAGTTCTTC
TRBV5-1,TRBJ1-6,NA,13,NA,CASSLDGNSPLHF,TGCGCCAGCAGCTTGGACGGGAATTCACCCCTCCACTTT
TRBV28,TRBJ2-7,NA,11,TRBD2,CASLGGYEQYF,TGTGCCTCCCTGGGGGGGTACGAGCAGTACTTC
TRBV7-9,TRBJ2-5,once,14,NA,CASSAAAGEETQYF,TGTGCCAGCAGCGCCGCAGCGGGTGAAGAGACCCAGTACTTC
TRBV27,TRBJ1-1,NA,17,TRBD1,CASSLLRQGRGKTEAFF,TGTGCCAGCAGTTTATTGAGACAGGGACGGGGAAAAACTGAAGCTTTCTTT
TRBV7-9,TRBJ1-5,once,14,NA,CASQTDNSNQPQHF,TGTGCCAGCCAAACAGATAATAGCAATCAGCCCCAGCATTTT
TRBV7-9,TRBJ1-2,NA,14,NA,CASSHTAQADGYTF,TGTGCCAGCAGCCATACGGCACAGGCCGATGGCTACACCTTC
TRBV6-5,TRBJ2-7,NA,13,NA,CASSRDRLYEQYF,TGTGCCAGCAGCCGAGACAGGCTTTACGAGCAGTACTTC
TRBV18,TRBJ1-1,NA,16,NA,CASSPRTRARNTEAFF,TGTGCCAGCTCACCACGTACCAGGGCTCGAAACACTGAAGCTTTCTTT
TRBV29-1,TRBJ2-7,NA,12,NA,CSVRVPRGEQYF,TGCAGCGTCCGGGTCCCCAGGGGAGAGCAGTACTTC
TRBV7-2,TRBJ1-6,NA,15,NA,CASSRPMGRGSPLHF,TGTGCCAGCAGCCGACCGATGGGCAGGGGCTCACCCCTCCACTTT
TRBV27,TRBJ1-5,NA,14,NA,CATRGSGPNQPQHF,TGTGCCACCCGAGGGTCCGGGCCTAATCAGCCCCAGCATTTT
TRBV4-2,TRBJ1-1,once,15,NA,CASSRSGTGNTEAFF,TGTGCCAGCAGCCGCAGCGGGACGGGGAACACTGAAGCTTTCTTT
TRBV4-1,TRBJ1-5,NA,15,TRBD1,CASSPTQGSNQPQHF,TGCGCCAGCAGCCCAACACAGGGGTCCAATCAGCCCCAGCATTTT
TRBV28,TRBJ2-5,NA,15,TRBD2,CASSSRLAVQETQYF,TGTGCCAGCAGTTCCCGACTAGCGGTACAAGAGACCCAGTACTTC
TRBV7-2,TRBJ1-1,NA,14,NA,CASSLGPVNTEAFF,TGTGCCAGCAGCTTAGGCCCGGTGAACACTGAAGCTTTCTTT
TRBV4-2,TRBJ1-4,NA,15,NA,CASSQERREREKLFF,TGTGCCAGCAGCCAAGAGAGGAGGGAGCGAGAAAAACTGTTTTTT
TRBV7-3,TRBJ2-1,NA,16,TRBD2,CASSLPPSGSSNEQFF,TGTGCCAGCAGCTTACCCCCCAGCGGGAGCTCCAATGAGCAGTTCTTC
TRBV5-6,TRBJ2-7,once,14,TRBD1,CASTSGQGWYEQYF,TGTGCCAGCACCTCCGGACAGGGATGGTACGAGCAGTACTTC
TRBV7-2,TRBJ2-5,NA,13,NA,CASSPDRRGTQYF,TGTGCCAGCAGCCCAGACCGCCGCGGAACCCAGTACTTC
TRBV15,TRBJ2-5,NA,16,TRBD2,CATSRGRTSGEETQYF,TGTGCCACCAGCAGAGGGCGGACTAGCGGAGAAGAGACCCAGTACTTC
TRBV6-5,TRBJ1-1,NA,15,TRBD1,CASSLSTGLNTEAFF,TGTGCCAGCAGTTTATCGACAGGGTTGAACACTGAAGCTTTCTTT
TRBV5-8,TRBJ1-4,NA,14,TRBD1,CASSPTGNNEKLFF,TGTGCCAGCAGCCCGACAGGGAACAATGAAAAACTGTTTTTT
TRBV28,TRBJ2-7,NA,15,TRBD2,CASSFSAGREGEQYF,TGTGCCAGCAGTTTCTCTGCTGGGCGGGAGGGGGAGCAGTACTTC
TRBV6-1,TRBJ1-6,NA,15,TRBD1,CASTYAGTGDSPLHF,TGTGCCAGCACCTATGCCGGGACAGGTGATTCACCCCTCCACTTT
TRBV5-1,TRBJ2-2,NA,16,TRBD1,CASRPVGQGDTGELFF,TGCGCCAGCAGGCCGGTGGGACAGGGAGACACCGGGGAGCTGTTTTTT
TRBV5-1,TRBJ2-7,NA,15,TRBD1,CASSLDGTGLYEQYF,TGCGCCAGCAGCTTGGATGGGACAGGGCTCTACGAGCAGTACTTC
TRBV11-2,TRBJ1-4,NA,13,NA,CASSGGLNEKLFF,TGTGCCAGCAGCGGGGGCCTTAATGAAAAACTGTTTTTT
TRBV27,TRBJ2-3,once,16,TRBD1,CASSSHRTGGPDTQYF,TGTGCCAGCAGTTCCCACAGGACAGGGGGGCCAGATACGCAGTATTTT
TRBV4-1,TRBJ2-1,NA,15,NA,CASSQRDSRNGEQFF,TGCGCCAGCAGCCAAAGGGACTCCCGGAACGGTGAGCAGTTCTTC
TRBV7-6,TRBJ2-7,NA,16,NA,CASSLASGGGIYEQYF,TGTGCCAGCAGCTTAGCGTCTGGTGGGGGGATCTACGAGCAGTACTTC
TRBV5-8,TRBJ2-1,few,15,TRBD2,CASRPAGVNYNEQFF,TGTGCCAGCCGTCCTGCGGGAGTGAATTACAATGAGCAGTTCTTC
TRBV6-1,TRBJ2-6,few,16,NA,CASSELASSGANVLTF,TGTGCCAGCAGTGAACTAGCGAGCTCTGGGGCCAACGTCCTGACTTTC